This is a list of T cell receptor beta chains from one sample in a study of blood T cell repertoires in COVID-19. This table comes from immunoSEQ multiplex PCR, and its TCRdb copy is limited to in-frame clones, with some not included. The repertoire holds roughly 80,000 clones, with 65% to 85% as singletons. The material sequenced was peripheral blood. Every receptor here comes from a man between 65 and 85 years old with active or convalescent COVID-19. The CDR3 runs from the conserved cysteine through the conserved F or W. A D gene is named only where the DNA matches it firmly. Expanded clones are given a class, and other clones once, few, many or no size at all.

clone_size	d_call	v_call	j_call	cdr3_aa	cdr3_nt
-	TRBD2	TRBV6-5	TRBJ2-3	CASSYSGEITDTQYF	TGTGCCAGCAGTTACAGCGGGGAGATCACAGATACGCAGTATTTT
once	-	TRBV30	TRBJ1-1	CAWSVHRATEAFF	TGTGCCTGGAGTGTACACAGGGCTACTGAAGCTTTCTTT
-	-	TRBV4-2	TRBJ1-6	CASSQVGDLSSYNSPLHF	TGTGCCAGCAGCCAAGTAGGCGACTTGAGCTCCTATAATTCACCCCTCCACTTT
-	-	TRBV30	TRBJ2-3	CAWSVRGAHTQYF	TGTGCCTGGAGTGTACGAGGCGCTCATACGCAGTATTTT
-	-	TRBV12-3/TRBV12-4	TRBJ1-2	CASSLEGRSGYTF	TGTGCCAGCAGTTTGGAGGGGAGGAGTGGCTACACCTTC
-	TRBD1	TRBV19	TRBJ2-7	CASSMTGGLSSYEQYF	TGTGCCAGTAGTATGACAGGGGGCCTTAGCTCCTACGAGCAGTACTTC
few	TRBD1	TRBV3-1/TRBV3-2	TRBJ1-1	CASSLASTGGKAFF	TGTGCCAGCAGCCTTGCCAGTACAGGGGGCAAGGCTTTCTTT
-	TRBD1	TRBV5-6	TRBJ1-5	CASSLIGQVQPQHF	TGTGCCAGCAGCTTAATTGGACAGGTTCAGCCCCAGCATTTT
few	-	TRBV7-2	TRBJ2-5	CASSVGGREHGETQYF	TGTGCCAGCAGCGTAGGTGGCCGGGAACATGGAGAGACCCAGTACTTC
-	TRBD2	TRBV2	TRBJ2-5	CASMKSGGRIKETQYF	TGTGCCAGCATGAAGAGCGGGGGGAGAATAAAAGAGACCCAGTACTTC
-	-	TRBV27	TRBJ1-5	CASGQGESPQHF	TGTGCCAGCGGGCAGGGTGAATCGCCCCAGCATTTT
once	TRBD1	TRBV6-5	TRBJ1-5	CASSLATGGQPQHF	TGTGCCAGCAGCCTCGCCACAGGGGGCCAGCCCCAGCATTTT
-	-	TRBV6-5	TRBJ2-1	CASSYGQPLIRGEQFF	TGTGCCAGCAGTTACGGACAGCCACTCATACGGGGTGAGCAGTTCTTC
-	TRBD1	TRBV5-4	TRBJ2-5	CASSRDRQGNQETQYF	TGTGCCAGCAGTAGGGACCGACAGGGGAACCAAGAGACCCAGTACTTC
-	-	TRBV6-5	TRBJ2-3	CASSRRTSTDTQYF	TGTGCCAGCAGTCGGAGGACCAGCACAGATACGCAGTATTTT
-	TRBD2	TRBV27	TRBJ2-1	CASSWLAGGNEQFF	TGTGCCAGCAGTTGGCTAGCGGGGGGTAATGAGCAGTTCTTC
-	TRBD2	TRBV13	TRBJ2-3	CASSPIAGAYTDTQYF	TGTGCCAGCAGCCCTATAGCGGGGGCCTACACAGATACGCAGTATTTT
-	-	TRBV3-1/TRBV3-2	TRBJ2-2	CASSRLRGGSGELFF	TGTGCCAGCAGCCGCCTTAGGGGGGGGTCCGGGGAGCTGTTTTTT
-	TRBD2	TRBV3-1/TRBV3-2	TRBJ2-1	CASSPWTSGEYNEQFF	TGTGCCAGCAGCCCCTGGACTAGCGGGGAGTACAATGAGCAGTTCTTC
-	TRBD1	TRBV14	TRBJ2-7	CAAAKGAYEQYF	TGTGCCGCAGCCAAGGGGGCTTACGAGCAGTACTTC
-	-	TRBV12-3/TRBV12-4	TRBJ1-5	CASSFEHNQPQHF	TGTGCCAGCAGTTTTGAGCACAATCAGCCCCAGCATTTT
-	TRBD2	TRBV27	TRBJ2-7	CASSLATSGGNEQYF	TGTGCCAGCAGTTTAGCGACTAGCGGGGGCAACGAGCAGTACTTC
-	-	TRBV7-3	TRBJ2-5	CASSLTRGAETQYF	TGTGCCAGCAGCTTAACCAGGGGGGCAGAGACCCAGTACTTC
once	-	TRBV28	TRBJ1-4	CASSLLQGIGEKLFF	TGTGCCAGCAGTTTATTACAGGGTATAGGGGAAAAACTGTTTTTT
-	-	TRBV3-1/TRBV3-2	TRBJ1-2	CASSQAGGGANYGYTF	TGTGCCAGCAGCCAAGCCGGGGGTGGAGCTAACTATGGCTACACCTTC
few	-	TRBV5-5	TRBJ1-2	CASRTGGYTF	TGTGCCAGCAGAACAGGTGGCTACACCTTC
-	-	TRBV28	TRBJ2-3	CASSPQLGFTDTQYF	TGTGCCAGCAGTCCCCAGCTAGGATTCACAGATACGCAGTATTTT
-	TRBD1	TRBV29-1	TRBJ2-1	CSYPNDRGHEQFF	TGCAGCTACCCTAACGACAGGGGGCATGAGCAGTTCTTC
-	TRBD1	TRBV13	TRBJ1-4	CASSLWGQTEKLFF	TGTGCCAGCAGCTTATGGGGACAGACTGAAAAACTGTTTTTT